This TCR beta chain derives from a study of blood T cell repertoires in COVID-19. CDR1 and CDR2 from the germline V gene are LGHNA and YSLEER. The junction had 13 bases not matched to a gene; V was cut back by 1 base and J by 6 bases. The CDR3 is 17 residues long. The table came from immunoSEQ multiplex PCR; TCRdb's copy has only in-frame clones and leaves some out. The sample has over 250,000 clones; about 92% are singletons. The sequenced sample consisted of PBMCs or T cells enriched from blood (not recorded which). The TCR originated in a man aged 60 to 75 who had recovered from COVID-19. The J gene is TRBJ2-7, the V gene TRBV4-3; TRBD1 aligns across 9 bases. The CDR3 nucleotides read TGCGCCAGCAGCCAAGTAGCGACCGGGACAGGGTTACGCGAGCAGTACTTC. It translates to CASSQVATGTGLREQYF.